The 3 T cell receptor beta chains below come from one sample, sequenced in a study of T cell repertoires in cytomegalovirus infection. Their target antigens are unknown. A single record per CDR3 protein comes from TCRdb applying MiXCR to the reads. The repertoire holds 900,000 to 950,000 distinct CDR3 sequences, about 33% seen once, with roughly 13% in the top ten. Sequencing used cultured CD8+ T cells from PBMCs, obtained from culture after CMV antigen stimulation. These receptors originate from a human donor in good health (CMV status not recorded). Some clones in this sample may be carry-over from other donors' samples.

This clonotype has ten or more counts. The chain has TRBV12-3 or TRBV12-4 and TRBJ2-5; perhaps TRBD1 as D (6 bases). With 6 bases removed from V and 1 base from J, the gap between germline ends came to 15 bases. The CDR3 runs 15 residues. The CDR3 nucleotides are TGTGCCAGCAGATATACCACAGGGATCCAAGAGACCCAGTACTTC. Residues: CASRYTTGIQETQYF.

In its sample, this clonotype was seen many times. The chain couples TRBV7-9 to TRBJ2-2, with D tentatively TRBD2 (6 bases). The germline V gene has CDR1 SEHNR and CDR2 FQNEAQ (reference sequence). V lost 3 bases, J lost 5 bases, and 10 bases lay in between. The CDR3 length is 14 residues. The CDR3 bases are TGTGCCAGCAGCTTCGTCGGGAGTACCGGGGAGCTGTTTTTT. As protein: CASSFVGSTGELFF.

The chain joins TRBV7-9 to TRBJ2-1; D is ambiguous. V dropped 1 base and J dropped 3 bases, with 10 bases sitting between them. CDR1 SEHNR and CDR2 FQNEAQ come from the germline V gene (reference sequence). The CDR3 sequence is 15 residues long. In nucleotides, the CDR3 is TGTGCCAGCAGCTTAGACCCGGACGGCTACAATGAGCAGTTCTTC. The encoded protein is CASSLDPDGYNEQFF.